This passage covers 15 T cell receptor beta chains from one sample sequenced in a study of regulatory T cells in long-lasting Graves disease. TCR beta libraries were built with iRepertoire HTBI primers and Arm-PCR of CDR3 regions. A single record per CDR3 protein comes from TCRdb applying MiXCR to the multiplex PCR reads. The repertoire has 400,000 to 500,000 distinct CDR3 sequences, over 20% of them found once; the top ten carry 13% to 15%. Sample time point: persistent/refractory GD, antithyroid drugs over 5 years with positive TRAb. Scientists built the TCR library using RNA that was extracted from PBMCs. Sequenced here: peripheral blood mononuclear cells (PBMCs), sampled when the disease was refractory, from a patient treated with antithyroid drugs. The source of these receptors is a female donor with Graves disease.

This clonotype was found many times. The J gene is TRBJ1-1, the V gene TRBV5-1, with D possibly matching TRBD1 (5 bases). Trimming shortened V by 3 bases and J by 3 bases, and 15 bases separated the two germline ends. The germline V gene has CDR1 SGHRS and CDR2 YFSETQ. This CDR3 has 15 amino acids. This chain's CDR3 is CASSSAGGGDTEAFF. CDR3 coding DNA: TGCGCCAGCAGCTCCGCGGGGGGAGGGGACACTGAAGCTTTCTTT.

This clonotype has just a few counts. The CDR3 loop is CASNGGLPPHEQFF. CDR3 DNA: TGTGCCAGCAACGGGGGACTACCCCCGCATGAGCAGTTCTTC. V usage is TRBV12-3 or TRBV12-4 and J usage is TRBJ2-1, with 7 bases identical to TRBD2. CDR3 length: 14 residues. V shed 7 bases and J 8 bases; nucleotides not matched to a gene: 11.

This clonotype was recorded only once. The rearrangement joins TRBV28 to TRBJ2-7; 11 bases are shared with TRBD2. The CDR3 loop spans 15 amino acids. Germline loops: CDR1 MDHEN, CDR2 SYDVKM. V was pared by 2 bases and J by 6 bases, with 6 bases of the junction left unmatched. This CDR3 is CASSLGGLAAAEQYF. The CDR3 DNA reads TGTGCCAGCAGTTTAGGGGGACTAGCGGCGGCCGAGCAGTACTTC.

This clonotype was recorded a few times. The genes are TRBV19 and TRBJ1-2; 10 bases are a match to TRBD1. After removal of 4 bases from V and 2 bases from J, the junction contained 4 bases not matched to a gene. The germline V gene has CDR1 LNHDA and CDR2 SQIVND (reference sequence). The CDR3 consists of 15 residues. CDR3 in amino acids: CASSRGQGNNYGYTF. CDR3 nucleotides: TGTGCCAGTAGTAGGGGACAGGGGAACAACTATGGCTACACCTTC.

This clonotype showed up many times. V is TRBV2 and J is TRBJ2-2, with no clear D. The germline CDR1 and CDR2 sequences are SNHLY and FYNNEI. V shed 6 bases and J shed 5 bases, with 4 bases lying between them. CDR3 length equals 11 residues. For the CDR3, the DNA is TGTGCCAGCAGAGTAACCGGGGAGCTGTTTTTT. Protein: CASRVTGELFF. Complete variable domain (other parts from reference TRBV2 and TRBJ2-2): EPEVTQTPSHQVTQMGQEVILRCVPISNHLYFYWYRQILGQKVEFLVSFYNNEISEKSEIFDDQFSVERPDGSNFTLKIRSTKLEDSAMYFCASRVTGELFFGEGSRLTVL.

This clonotype has a count of ten or more. This chain links TRBV2 with TRBJ2-7; a weak D match, TRBD2 (6 bases). Germline assignment: CDR1 SNHLY and CDR2 FYNNEI. The CDR3 consists of 17 residues. Trimming removed 8 bases at V and 1 base at J, with 24 bases between. Here the CDR3 reads CASLVAAELGLSYEQYF. The CDR3 DNA sequence: TGTGCCAGCTTGGTTGCTGCTGAGCTAGGACTATCCTACGAGCAGTACTTC.

The chain has TRBV30 and TRBJ2-5, with TRBD2 identical over 7 bases. CDR1 is GTSNPN and CDR2 is SVGIG in the germline V gene (reference sequence). J was trimmed by 2 bases and V by 5 bases; bases with no gene match: 5. This CDR3 is built from 13 residues. CDR3 DNA sequence: TGTGCCTGGTCCGGGGGGATTCAAGAGACCCAGTACTTC. This sequence encodes CAWSGGIQETQYF. The full variable domain, completed using reference TRBV30 and TRBJ2-5, is SQTIHQWPATLVQPVGSPLSLECTVEGTSNPNLYWYRQAAGRGLQLLFYSVGIGQISSEVPQNLSASRPQDRQFILSSKKLLLSDSGFYLCAWSGGIQETQYFGPGTRLLVL.

This sequence joins TRBV27 and TRBJ2-7; tentatively, D is TRBD1 (6 bases). Trimming pared 8 bases from V and 0 bases from J, leaving 14 bases between. Germline assignment: CDR1 MNHEY and CDR2 SMNVEV (reference sequence). The CDR3 has 14 residues. This CDR3 is CASVPTGSSYEQYF. CDR3 sequence (DNA): TGTGCCAGCGTGCCGACAGGAAGCTCCTACGAGCAGTACTTC.

The rearrangement links TRBV20-1 to TRBJ1-5, with TRBD1 identical over 9 bases. The germline V gene encodes CDR1 DFQATT and CDR2 SNEGSKA (reference sequence). Losses at the gene ends were 3 bases for V and 1 base for J; bases not matched to a gene: 4. The CDR3 totals 15 residues. This CDR3 is CSASRGQGSNQPQHF. The CDR3 region has the DNA TGCAGTGCTAGTAGGGGACAGGGAAGCAATCAGCCCCAGCATTTT.

This clonotype turned up a few times. The chain combines TRBV4-1 with TRBJ2-5, with 10 bases aligning to TRBD2. With 1 base clipped from V and 5 bases from J, the junction kept 10 bases outside the gene matches. The CDR3 sequence is 17 residues long. Germline-derived CDR1 and CDR2 are MGHRA and YSYEKL. This chain's CDR3 is CASSQGAGGTVFETQYF. The CDR3 DNA reads as TGCGCCAGCAGCCAAGGAGCGGGAGGGACGGTGTTTGAGACCCAGTACTTC.

This clonotype was observed a handful of times. The CDR3 bases are TGTGCCAGCAGCGTAGCAGGGGAGGGACAGCCCCAGCATTTT. It codes for CASSVAGEGQPQHF. The rearrangement uses TRBV12-3 or TRBV12-4 and TRBJ1-5; tentative D call: TRBD1 (6 bases). The CDR3 covers 14 residues. V dropped 6 bases and J dropped 7 bases, with 16 bases sitting between them.

On this clonotype: With a much larger clone just one base away, this may be a read error. This chain uses TRBV27 with TRBJ2-7; weak D call: TRBD2 (7 bases). Germline loops: CDR1 MNHEY, CDR2 SMNVEV (reference sequence). The CDR3 length is 15 residues. V shed 8 bases and J shed 3 bases, with 20 bases lying between them. The CDR3 DNA reads as TGTGCCAGCGAAACGGTGGGGAGGGGGGACTACGAGCAGTACTTC. This encodes CASETVGRGDYEQYF.

J is TRBJ2-2 and V is TRBV20-1; 10 bases fit TRBD2. The CDR3 runs to 16 residues. Germline-derived CDR1 and CDR2 are DFQATT and SNEGSKA (reference sequence). With V trimmed by 1 base and J by 7 bases, 9 bases remained unmatched. In DNA, the CDR3 is TGCAGTGCTAGAGCCACTAGCGGGAACTTGGGCGGGGAGCTGTTTTTT. This sequence encodes CSARATSGNLGGELFF.

V and J are TRBV28 and TRBJ1-1; maybe TRBD1 (5 bases). V lost 5 bases and J lost 8, with 12 bases in between. The CDR3 runs 12 residues. CDR1 is MDHEN and CDR2 is SYDVKM in the germline V gene. CDR3 sequence (DNA): TGTGCCAGCAGTGGTAATCGGGGGGAAGCTTTCTTT. It translates to CASSGNRGEAFF. Using reference TRBV28 and TRBJ1-1 for the parts outside the CDR3, the full variable domain is DVKVTQSSRYLVKRTGEKVFLECVQDMDHENMFWYRQDPGLGLRLIYFSYDVKMKEKGDIPEGYSVSREKKERFSLILESASTNQTSMYLCASSGNRGEAFFGQGTRLTVV.

Regarding this clonotype: A far larger clone is only one base removed, so a read error is likely. The chain uses TRBV9 and TRBJ1-2; a possible D gene is TRBD1 (5 bases). This CDR3 has 13 amino acids. Trimming took off 3 bases at V and 4 bases at J, with 10 bases between the two ends. Germline V gene sequence: CDR1 SGDLS, CDR2 YYNGEE. CDR3 coding DNA: TGTGCCAGCAGCGACAGGACGGCCTATGGCTACACCTTC. Protein: CASSDRTAYGYTF.